Listed below are T cell receptor beta chains from one sample, sequenced in a study of T cell clusters in autoimmune cytopenias. TCRdb re-analyzed the multiplex PCR reads; it lists each CDR3 protein once, without DNA. The repertoire table contains about 7,100 distinct CDR3 sequences. These same data were also listed under a study on T cell repertoires in aging, cancer and after chemotherapy.

Sequences were obtained from peripheral blood. The receptors were sampled from a human donor in good health. Both conserved end residues are part of each CDR3. Where a row states a size, it is once, few, many or the class of an expanded clone; other rows omit it.

V gene,clone size,J gene,CDR3 protein
TRBV18,.,TRBJ2-5,CASSPTGQGALETQYF
TRBV18,.,TRBJ2-7,CASSSGGPYEQYF
TRBV5-4,.,TRBJ2-7,CASSLEGQGTYEQYF
TRBV7-6,.,TRBJ2-3,CASSLLTDSTDTQYF
TRBV7-2,.,TRBJ2-1,CASSPTPGQGPYNEQFF
TRBV19,.,TRBJ1-1,CATGDRLNTEAFF
TRBV12-3/TRBV12-4,medium-sized,TRBJ2-3,CASSFPGTDTQYF
TRBV12-3/TRBV12-4,.,TRBJ1-2,CASSFAQSAGYTF
TRBV19,medium-sized,TRBJ2-7,CASSGTGSYEQYF
TRBV20-1,.,TRBJ2-6,CSARDPDMAGANVLTF
TRBV19,.,TRBJ1-2,CASSTKTGINGYTF
TRBV19,medium-sized,TRBJ1-4,CASNGVRGATNEKLFF
TRBV19,medium-sized,TRBJ2-5,CASTKRPGQGKETQYF
TRBV6-2/TRBV6-3,.,TRBJ2-5,CASTDRSYEQYF
TRBV19,.,TRBJ1-1,CATQAVRQGASGAFF
TRBV19,.,TRBJ1-2,CASSASGTVNGYTF
TRBV19,medium-sized,TRBJ2-5,CASSIDGGPRETQYF
TRBV6-5,medium-sized,TRBJ2-1,CASSYSLEGNEQFF
TRBV29-1,large,TRBJ2-3,CSVERQSTDTQYF
TRBV27,.,TRBJ2-3,CASSDRTALGTDTQYF
TRBV15,medium-sized,TRBJ1-4,CATSGGSGRGDEKLFF
TRBV15,.,TRBJ2-7,CATSRGINYEQYF
TRBV12-3/TRBV12-4,.,TRBJ1-2,CASRAGQGYGYTF
TRBV15,medium-sized,TRBJ2-2,CATSRDALAATHPGELFF
TRBV6-5,medium-sized,TRBJ1-6,CASSQQLNSPLHF
TRBV24-1,.,TRBJ2-3,CATADSRKTDTQYF
TRBV5-6,.,TRBJ1-2,CASSRSSSRGGYTF
TRBV19,medium-sized,TRBJ2-6,CATSRGHGAGANVLTF
TRBV27,.,TRBJ2-3,CASSLSTTEDTQYF
TRBV12-3/TRBV12-4,.,TRBJ2-7,CASSSLPGGAEQYF
TRBV5-6,medium-sized,TRBJ2-7,CASSLGDGNYEQYF
TRBV19,.,TRBJ1-2,CASSTALFGYTF
TRBV18,.,TRBJ2-5,CASSPGGTQETQYF
TRBV6-5,.,TRBJ2-7,CASSYPRVGRNSYEQYF
TRBV11-1,medium-sized,TRBJ1-1,CASSSEMNTEAFF
TRBV19,.,TRBJ2-7,CASSRRGLAGTYEQYF
TRBV19,medium-sized,TRBJ2-1,CASSISPPPSYNEQFF
TRBV7-9,.,TRBJ2-2,CASSVGHAATGELFF
TRBV6-2/TRBV6-3,.,TRBJ1-3,CASSYVRHLSGNTIYF
TRBV6-2/TRBV6-3,.,TRBJ1-2,CASSSTGGFYGYTF
TRBV19,.,TRBJ2-3,CASSVSRLSTDTQYF
TRBV7-9,.,TRBJ1-1,CASRHRGHTEAFF
TRBV29-1,medium-sized,TRBJ2-6,CSVLQGFGANVLTF
TRBV15,medium-sized,TRBJ1-4,CATSPDREVWEKLFF
TRBV18,.,TRBJ1-5,CASSPLGTLSNQPQHF
TRBV18,.,TRBJ2-1,CASSPNEPSYNEQFF
TRBV15,.,TRBJ2-7,CATSRDSQGGFYEQYF
TRBV19,.,TRBJ1-1,CASQGSDTEAFF
TRBV4-2,.,TRBJ1-6,CASSQNDRSDNSPLHF
TRBV18,.,TRBJ2-1,CASSPIHGGNEQFF
TRBV12-3/TRBV12-4,medium-sized,TRBJ2-1,CASSAFGSSFAFF
TRBV6-1,.,TRBJ1-5,CASSLDREDQPQHF
TRBV19,medium-sized,TRBJ2-1,CASSIYGTGYNEQFF
TRBV10-3,.,TRBJ2-2,CAISESKPGLGTGELFF
TRBV5-4,medium-sized,TRBJ1-2,CASSLEGQFRGYTF
TRBV6-1,.,TRBJ1-2,CASSWDRSNYGYTF
TRBV29-1,medium-sized,TRBJ1-5,CSVGQGDRAQHF
TRBV18,.,TRBJ1-4,CASSEGQSNEKLFF
TRBV6-2/TRBV6-3,.,TRBJ1-2,CASSYSSNSRGGVGYTF